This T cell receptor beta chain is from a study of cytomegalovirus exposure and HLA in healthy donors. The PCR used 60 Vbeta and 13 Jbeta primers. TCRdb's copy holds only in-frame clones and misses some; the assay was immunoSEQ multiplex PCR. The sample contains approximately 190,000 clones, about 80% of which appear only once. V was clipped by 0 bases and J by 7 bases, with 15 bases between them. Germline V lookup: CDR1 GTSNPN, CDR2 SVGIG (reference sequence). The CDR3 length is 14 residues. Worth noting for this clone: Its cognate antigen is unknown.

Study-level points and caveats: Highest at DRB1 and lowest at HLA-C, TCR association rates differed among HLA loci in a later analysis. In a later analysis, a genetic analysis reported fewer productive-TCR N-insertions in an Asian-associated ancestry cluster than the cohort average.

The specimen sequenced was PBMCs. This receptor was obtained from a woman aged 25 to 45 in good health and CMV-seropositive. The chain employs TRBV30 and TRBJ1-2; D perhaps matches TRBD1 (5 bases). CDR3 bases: TGTGCCTGGAGTGTAGGTGATGGGGCAAGTGGCTACACCTTC. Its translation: CAWSVGDGASGYTF.